These T cell receptor beta chains were read from a single sample in a study of beta chain features in type 1 diabetes. Method: immunoSEQ multiplex PCR; TCRdb's copy keeps in-frame clones and lacks some. The sample includes roughly 150,000 clones, roughly 9% of them seen just once. The material sequenced was central memory CD4+ T cells from blood. These receptors were collected from a woman aged 25-40 years with type 1 diabetes. CDR3s include the opening cysteine and the closing phenylalanine or tryptophan. The D gene is left open where the match is weak. The size field is filled for only some rows; it gives once, few, many or a size class.

v_gene	abundance	j_gene	d_gene	CDR3nt	CDR3aa
TRBV30	few	TRBJ2-1	TRBD2	TGTGCCTGGAGTGACCTAGCGGGATCCTACAATGAGCAGTTCTTC	CAWSDLAGSYNEQFF
TRBV7-9	few	TRBJ2-1	TRBD2	TGTGCCAGCAGCTTAGCACTAGCGGGTGCCTACAATGAGCAGTTCTTC	CASSLALAGAYNEQFF
TRBV7-9	few	TRBJ2-7	NA	TGTGCCAGCAGCTTTTCTACAGGGTTCGAGCAGTACTTC	CASSFSTGFEQYF
TRBV27	NA	TRBJ1-2	NA	TGTGCCAGCAGTTTAGGACAGAACTATGGCTACACCTTC	CASSLGQNYGYTF
TRBV6-5	NA	TRBJ2-5	NA	TGTGCCAGCAGTTACTCGAGAGCTTCAGGGGAGACCCAGTACTTC	CASSYSRASGETQYF
TRBV25-1	NA	TRBJ2-5	NA	TGTGCCAGCAGATCTGGGGAGGGGGGAGTGCAAGAGACCCAGTACTTC	CASRSGEGGVQETQYF
TRBV6-5	NA	TRBJ1-1	TRBD1	TGTGCCAGCAGAACCACAGGGGATAGACAAGCTTTCTTT	CASRTTGDRQAFF
TRBV2	NA	TRBJ1-1	NA	TGTGCCAGCAGACGAGGGAACACTGAAGCTTTCTTT	CASRRGNTEAFF
TRBV6-5	NA	TRBJ1-1	NA	TGTGCCACCCAGTTAGCGGGCACTGAAGCTTTCTTT	CATQLAGTEAFF
TRBV5-5	few	TRBJ2-1	TRBD2	TGTGCCAGCAGCTGGAGGACTAGCGGGATTAGCTCCTACAATGAGCAGTTCTTC	CASSWRTSGISSYNEQFF
TRBV15	NA	TRBJ2-1	TRBD1	TGTGCCACCAGCCGGGACAGGGTTATCGATGAGCAGTTCTTC	CATSRDRVIDEQFF
TRBV27	NA	TRBJ2-5	TRBD2	TGTGCCAGCAGTAACGGCGGGAGCCTGGGAGAGACCCAGTACTTC	CASSNGGSLGETQYF
TRBV5-1	few	TRBJ1-2	NA	TGCGCCAGCAGCTTGGCCGCAGCGAACTATGGCTACACCTTC	CASSLAAANYGYTF
TRBV4-3	few	TRBJ2-5	TRBD1	TGCGCCAGCAGCCAAGGGGGACAGGGCATCCAGTACTTC	CASSQGGQGIQYF
TRBV27	NA	TRBJ2-5	TRBD1	TGTGCCAGCAGTCCGTACTCGACAGGGATCGAGACCCAGTACTTC	CASSPYSTGIETQYF
TRBV11-3	few	TRBJ2-1	TRBD1	TGTGCCAGCAGCTTAGATAGCCAGGGGGCCGTCAATGAGCAGTTCTTC	CASSLDSQGAVNEQFF
TRBV7-2	few	TRBJ2-5	TRBD2	TGTGCCAGCAGCTTTGGTTACGCGGGAGGAGAGACCCAGTACTTC	CASSFGYAGGETQYF
TRBV19	NA	TRBJ1-2	NA	TGTGCCAGCCACGGGTTTTGGAGTAACTATGGCTACACCTTC	CASHGFWSNYGYTF
TRBV25-1	few	TRBJ2-3	NA	TGTGCCAGCAGTGAATTGAAGTTCCGAGCAGATACGCAGTATTTT	CASSELKFRADTQYF